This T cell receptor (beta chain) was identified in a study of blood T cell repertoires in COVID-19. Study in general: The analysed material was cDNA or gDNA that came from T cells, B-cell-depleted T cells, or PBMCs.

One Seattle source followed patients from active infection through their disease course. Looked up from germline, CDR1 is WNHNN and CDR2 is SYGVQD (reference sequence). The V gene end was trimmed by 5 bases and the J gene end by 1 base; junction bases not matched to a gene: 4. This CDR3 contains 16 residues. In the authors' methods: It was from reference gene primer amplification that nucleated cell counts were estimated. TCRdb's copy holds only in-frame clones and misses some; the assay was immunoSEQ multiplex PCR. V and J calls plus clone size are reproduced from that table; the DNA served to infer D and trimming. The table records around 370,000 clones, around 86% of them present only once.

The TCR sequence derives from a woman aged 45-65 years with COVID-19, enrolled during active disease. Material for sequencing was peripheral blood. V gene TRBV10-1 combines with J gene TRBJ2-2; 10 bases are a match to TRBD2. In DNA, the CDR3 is TGCGCCAGCAGTCCGGGACTAGCGCGGAACACCGGGGAGCTGTTTTTT. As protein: CASSPGLARNTGELFF.